These T cell receptor beta chains were read from a single sample in a study of T cell responses to AZD1222 COVID-19 vaccine. Clones were read by immunoSEQ multiplex PCR, and TCRdb kept only the in-frame ones, dropping some. The data show about 150,000 clones, with approximately 89% seen just once and approximately 5.3% held by the top ten. The sample was peripheral blood, taken on day 0 of AZD1222 vaccination. These receptors came from an adult in good health. Both conserved end residues are part of each CDR3. Each record gives: V gene, J gene, D gene, clone size, CDR3 protein, CDR3 DNA. The D gene is left open where the match is weak. Size is omitted from some rows. Given values are once, few, many or a class for expanded clones.

>TRBV7-3|TRBJ2-1|TRBD2|few
CASSLRPGTSGRRYNEQFF
TGTGCCAGCAGCTTAAGACCCGGGACTAGCGGGAGGCGTTACAATGAGCAGTTCTTC
>TRBV10-3|TRBJ2-5|.|once
CAIRPRGAETQYF
TGTGCCATCAGGCCACGAGGGGCAGAGACCCAGTACTTC
>TRBV7-9|TRBJ2-5|.|once
CASSLGSGPETQYF
TGTGCCAGCAGCTTAGGGAGCGGCCCGGAGACCCAGTACTTC
>TRBV14|TRBJ2-7|TRBD1|.
CASSRQGPNEQYF
TGTGCCAGCAGTCGACAGGGCCCCAACGAGCAGTACTTC
>TRBV11-3|TRBJ1-1|.|.
CASRYSRTNFTEAFF
TGTGCCAGCAGATATAGCCGTACTAATTTCACTGAAGCTTTCTTT
>TRBV5-4|TRBJ1-2|.|.
CASSSGAVGDSYGYTF
TGTGCCAGCAGCTCAGGGGCAGTAGGGGACTCCTATGGCTACACCTTC
>TRBV7-9|TRBJ2-3|.|.
CASSLSGGTTDTQYF
TGTGCCAGCAGCTTATCTGGAGGGACTACAGATACGCAGTATTTT
>TRBV5-8|TRBJ2-5|.|.
CASSSRGRQETQYF
TGTGCCAGCAGCTCCAGGGGTCGGCAAGAGACCCAGTACTTC
>TRBV3-1/TRBV3-2|TRBJ2-7|.|.
CASSQSGEHYEQYF
TGTGCCAGCAGCCAATCAGGGGAGCACTACGAGCAGTACTTC
>TRBV9|TRBJ1-1|.|few
CASSGTTSSEAFF
TGTGCCAGCAGCGGTACTACAAGTTCTGAGGCTTTCTTT
>TRBV7-9|TRBJ2-3|.|.
CASSSIHGSSTDTQYF
TGTGCCAGCAGCTCAATTCACGGGTCTAGCACAGATACGCAGTATTTT
>TRBV27|TRBJ1-1|TRBD1|.
CASSLSPGGTEAFF
TGTGCCAGCAGTTTATCCCCAGGGGGCACTGAAGCTTTCTTT
>TRBV5-6|TRBJ2-7|TRBD2|.
CASVFIRAGAYEQYF
TGTGCCAGCGTCTTTATTAGGGCGGGAGCATACGAGCAGTACTTC
>TRBV6-5|TRBJ2-3|.|once
CASSYRPGADTQYF
TGTGCCAGCAGTTACCGACCGGGTGCAGATACGCAGTATTTT
>TRBV5-1|TRBJ2-1|TRBD1|.
CASSSPGTGGNEQFF
TGCGCCAGCAGCTCGCCGGGGACAGGTGGCAATGAGCAGTTCTTC
>TRBV19|TRBJ2-3|TRBD2|.
CASNAGTSGDTQYF
TGTGCCAGTAACGCCGGGACTAGCGGAGATACGCAGTATTTT
>TRBV3-1/TRBV3-2|TRBJ2-1|TRBD2|.
CASSQDGREDHNEQFF
TGTGCCAGCAGCCAAGATGGGAGGGAGGACCACAATGAGCAGTTCTTC
>TRBV6-2/TRBV6-3|TRBJ2-5|.|.
CASSYSAQETQYF
TGTGCCAGCAGTTACTCGGCACAAGAGACCCAGTACTTC
>TRBV28|TRBJ1-1|TRBD1|.
CASSAPGTGTPEAFF
TGTGCCAGCAGCGCCCCCGGGACAGGGACCCCTGAAGCTTTCTTT
>TRBV29-1|TRBJ1-4|.|.
CSVEPGRGSEKLFF
TGCAGCGTTGAACCGGGCAGGGGATCCGAAAAACTGTTTTTT
>TRBV18|TRBJ1-2|.|.
CASSPLGTHRVNSYGYTF
TGTGCCAGCTCACCTTTGGGGACGCACAGGGTGAACTCTTATGGCTACACCTTC
>TRBV7-6|TRBJ1-5|.|.
CASSLGDGPKTTQHF
TGTGCCAGCAGCTTAGGGGACGGCCCCAAAACGACCCAGCATTTT
>TRBV4-3|TRBJ1-1|.|.
CASSQDRGGPANDEAFF
TGCGCCAGCAGCCAAGATCGAGGGGGGCCGGCCAATGATGAAGCTTTCTTT
>TRBV10-3|TRBJ2-7|.|.
CAIRKTPTVDEQYF
TGTGCCATCAGAAAGACCCCGACAGTAGACGAGCAGTACTTC
>TRBV5-1|TRBJ2-1|.|.
CASRPGTNNEQFF
TGCGCCAGCCGGCCAGGAACTAACAATGAGCAGTTCTTC
>TRBV7-8|TRBJ1-5|.|.
CASSLAPGGSNQPQHF
TGTGCCAGCAGCTTAGCGCCGGGGGGTAGCAATCAGCCCCAGCATTTT
>TRBV3-1/TRBV3-2|TRBJ2-7|.|.
CASSHFHEQYF
TGTGCCAGCAGCCACTTCCACGAGCAGTACTTC
>TRBV28|TRBJ2-1|TRBD2|few
CASSLSDYASLTSGSGNEQFF
TGTGCCAGCAGTTTATCCGATTATGCATCCTTGACTAGCGGGAGCGGAAATGAGCAGTTCTTC
>TRBV10-3|TRBJ2-5|.|.
CAISHGEQETQYF
TGTGCCATCAGCCATGGAGAGCAAGAGACCCAGTACTTC
>TRBV5-1|TRBJ2-5|.|.
CASSLQQETQYF
TGCGCCAGCAGCTTGCAACAAGAGACCCAGTACTTC
>TRBV5-4|TRBJ2-7|.|.
CASSSSGPLAYEQYF
TGTGCCAGCAGCTCTTCAGGGCCTTTAGCCTACGAGCAGTACTTC
>TRBV30|TRBJ1-1|.|.
CAWSGHPNTEAFF
TGTGCCTGGAGCGGACACCCGAACACTGAAGCTTTCTTT
>TRBV2|TRBJ2-4|.|few
CASTSGLTENIQYF
TGTGCCAGCACCTCCGGGCTAACGGAAAACATTCAGTACTTC
>TRBV4-3|TRBJ2-6|.|.
CASSQDGWNSGANVLTF
TGCGCCAGCAGCCAAGATGGTTGGAACTCTGGGGCCAACGTCCTGACTTTC
>TRBV18|TRBJ1-1|TRBD1|.
CASSLPDRGNTEAFF
TGTGCCAGCTCACTTCCCGACAGGGGGAACACTGAAGCTTTCTTT
>TRBV28|TRBJ1-1|.|few
CASSLTAPMNTEAFF
TGTGCCAGCAGTTTGACGGCACCAATGAACACTGAAGCTTTCTTT
>TRBV13|TRBJ2-1|TRBD1|.
CASSPGTGLNNEQFF
TGTGCCAGCAGCCCGGGGACAGGACTGAACAATGAGCAGTTCTTC
>TRBV7-3|TRBJ2-1|.|.
CASSLYSGLYNEQFF
TGTGCCAGCAGCTTATATTCCGGGCTTTACAATGAGCAGTTCTTC
>TRBV19|TRBJ1-1|TRBD1|.
CASSRDRRNTEAFF
TGTGCCAGTAGCCGGGACAGGAGAAACACTGAAGCTTTCTTT
>TRBV19|TRBJ1-5|.|few
CASSIPTHGNQPQHF
TGTGCCAGTAGTATCCCGACACACGGGAATCAGCCCCAGCATTTT
>TRBV5-6|TRBJ2-2|TRBD2|.
CASSGGIAGVWETGELFF
TGTGCCAGCAGCGGGGGCATAGCGGGAGTCTGGGAGACCGGGGAGCTGTTTTTT
>TRBV19|TRBJ1-5|.|.
CASDLGYQPQHF
TGTGCCAGTGATTTGGGGTATCAGCCCCAGCATTTT
>TRBV7-6|TRBJ2-2|.|once
CASSPWRGRDTGELFF
TGTGCCAGCAGCCCCTGGAGGGGACGAGACACCGGGGAGCTGTTTTTT
>TRBV7-9|TRBJ2-1|TRBD1|.
CASSPGTGQGNSYNEQFF
TGTGCCAGCAGCCCAGGCACGGGACAGGGAAACTCCTACAATGAGCAGTTCTTC
>TRBV3-1/TRBV3-2|TRBJ2-1|.|.
CASSQDPVGKRNEQFF
TGTGCCAGCAGCCAAGATCCGGTCGGGAAGAGAAATGAGCAGTTCTTC
>TRBV7-9|TRBJ1-1|.|.
CASSLPDTEAFF
TGTGCCAGCAGCTTGCCTGACACTGAAGCTTTCTTT
>TRBV7-9|TRBJ2-1|TRBD2|once
CASSRPSGGYNEQFF
TGTGCCAGCAGCCGGCCTAGCGGAGGCTACAATGAGCAGTTCTTC
>TRBV11-3|TRBJ2-1|.|.
CASSLASGGGRVEQFF
TGTGCCAGCAGCTTAGCGTCCGGGGGCGGGAGAGTGGAGCAGTTCTTC
>TRBV7-2|TRBJ2-1|.|.
CASSLGLAGSYNEQFF
TGTGCCAGCAGCTTAGGATTGGCGGGCTCCTACAATGAGCAGTTCTTC
>TRBV7-9|TRBJ1-2|.|.
CASSINLGYGYTF
TGTGCCAGCAGTATCAACTTGGGCTATGGCTACACCTTC
>TRBV24-1|TRBJ2-2|.|.
CATSDWVEGVNTGELFF
TGTGCCACCAGTGATTGGGTGGAGGGAGTGAACACCGGGGAGCTGTTTTTT
>TRBV18|TRBJ1-6|TRBD1|.
CASSPPGQAMDSPLHF
TGTGCCAGCTCACCACCGGGACAGGCAATGGATTCACCCCTCCACTTT
>TRBV7-2|TRBJ2-7|.|.
CASSLRSGYGYEQYF
TGTGCCAGCAGCTTAAGATCGGGGTATGGCTACGAGCAGTACTTC